Below are 32 T cell receptor beta chains sequenced from a single sample in a study of cytomegalovirus exposure and HLA in healthy donors. Amplification used 60 Vbeta primers and 13 Jbeta primers. TCRdb's copy holds only in-frame clones and misses some; the assay was immunoSEQ multiplex PCR. The table has roughly 170,000 clones, around 68% seen once. The sequencing input was PBMCs. The source of these receptors is a girl between 10 and 17 years old in good health and CMV-seronegative.

The chain recombines TRBV27 with TRBJ1-1; tentatively, D is TRBD1 (5 bases). The CDR3 is 13 amino acids. The V gene's germline CDR1 is MNHEY and CDR2 SMNVEV (reference sequence). Trimming pared 8 bases from V and 6 bases from J, leaving 16 bases between. The CDR3 protein is CASRPPGWAEAFF. CDR3 DNA sequence: TGTGCCAGCCGTCCGCCAGGGTGGGCTGAAGCTTTCTTT.

This clone has a single count. The gene calls are TRBV27 and TRBJ2-3; 7 positions match TRBD2. The CDR3 is 14 residues long. Germline CDR1 MNHEY, CDR2 SMNVEV (reference sequence). With 6 bases clipped from V and 4 bases from J, the junction kept 7 bases outside the gene matches. The CDR3 DNA follows: TGTGCCAGCAGAACGAGCGGGGTCTCAGATACGCAGTATTTT. Its translation: CASRTSGVSDTQYF.

The gene calls are TRBV28 and TRBJ2-4; D is perhaps TRBD1 (9 bases). The CDR3 totals 17 residues. CDR1 is MDHEN, CDR2 SYDVKM, per germline. Trimming removed 6 bases from V and 7 bases from J, with 25 bases in between. This CDR3 is CASRPGGTGRRENIQYF. CDR3 coding DNA: TGTGCCAGCAGGCCGGGGGGGACAGGGAGGAGGGAGAACATTCAGTACTTC.

This chain joins TRBV2 and TRBJ1-4; D is ambiguous. The CDR3 consists of 13 residues. Germline assignment: CDR1 SNHLY and CDR2 FYNNEI. V gave up 10 bases and J gave up 0 bases, with 9 bases separating them. Here the CDR3 DNA reads TGTGCCACCCGGACTGCAACTAATGAAAAACTGTTTTTT. This gives the protein CATRTATNEKLFF.

The V gene is TRBV29-1, the J gene TRBJ2-1; no clear D gene. Trimming cost V 3 bases and J 7 bases, with 16 bases left between them. This CDR3 is built from 14 residues. The germline V gene has CDR1 SQVTM and CDR2 ANQGSEA. The CDR3 bases are TGCAGCGTTGAGTATAGAGACTGGCAGAATGAGCAGTTCTTC. This sequence encodes CSVEYRDWQNEQFF.

V and J are TRBV6-5 and TRBJ1-2; D is ambiguous. V lost 7 bases, J lost 6 bases, and 18 bases lay in between. This CDR3 region has 14 residues. The germline gives CDR1 MNHEY, CDR2 SVGAGI. The CDR3 loop reads CASNPRGSLDGYTF. Here the CDR3 DNA reads TGTGCCAGCAATCCCCGGGGTTCCCTTGATGGCTACACCTTC.

This chain uses TRBV28 with TRBJ2-7; tentative D call: TRBD1 (6 bases). The CDR3 is 14 amino acids. Trimming stripped 10 bases from V and 2 bases from J, with 18 bases between. The germline V gene has CDR1 MDHEN and CDR2 SYDVKM. The CDR3, as DNA: TGTGCCATCTCAACTACAGGGTCCGCCTACGAGCAGTACTTC. Amino acids: CAISTTGSAYEQYF.

V and J are TRBV7-9 and TRBJ2-7; 7 nucleotides match TRBD1. The CDR3 covers 14 residues. The germline gives CDR1 SEHNR, CDR2 FQNEAQ (reference sequence). The V segment lost 3 bases and the J segment 3 bases; nucleotides outside the gene matches: 5. The CDR3 spells CASSFSAGGYEQYF. The DNA of the CDR3 is TGTGCCAGCAGCTTTTCGGCAGGGGGCTACGAGCAGTACTTC.

The chain joins TRBV9 to TRBJ2-3; D uncertain. Trimming left V 0 bases short and J 5 bases short, with 4 bases between. The CDR3 runs 12 residues. CDR1 and CDR2 (germline): SGDLS, YYNGEE. The CDR3 DNA reads as TGTGCCAGCAGCGTAGAGCGAGATACGCAGTATTTT. Residues: CASSVERDTQYF.

The rearrangement joins TRBV4-1 to TRBJ2-6; D may be TRBD2 (5 bases). The CDR3 spans 17 residues. Germline CDR1 MGHRA, CDR2 YSYEKL. The V end was cut by 0 bases, the J end by 2 bases, with 11 bases between. CDR3 protein: CASSQDRSGTGANVLTF. The DNA of the CDR3 is TGCGCCAGCAGCCAAGATCGGTCCGGGACTGGGGCCAACGTCCTGACTTTC.

The rearrangement links TRBV13 to TRBJ2-3; 10 bases are shared with TRBD1. The CDR3 spans 16 residues. Trimming cost V 5 bases and J 2 bases; bases outside gene matches: 7. Germline CDR1 is PRHDT and CDR2 is FYEKMQ (reference sequence). The chain's CDR3 is CASSLWTGGLTDTQYF. The CDR3, as DNA: TGTGCCAGCAGCCTCTGGACAGGGGGACTCACAGATACGCAGTATTTT. The variable domain in full, completed from reference TRBV13 and TRBJ2-3, reads AAGVIQSPRHLIKEKRETATLKCYPIPRHDTVYWYQQGPGQDPQFLISFYEKMQSDKGSIPDRFSAQQFSDYHSELNMSSLELGDSALYFCASSLWTGGLTDTQYFGPGTRLTVL.

The V and J genes are TRBV4-1 and TRBJ2-2, with D possibly TRBD2 on 5 matching bases. Trimming removed 3 bases at V and 3 bases at J, with 14 bases between. Germline lookup yields CDR1 MGHRA and CDR2 YSYEKL. The CDR3 consists of 16 residues. The CDR3 DNA sequence: TGCGCCAGCAGCCAGGCGGGTAGTCTGGACACCGGGGAGCTGTTTTTT. This translates into CASSQAGSLDTGELFF.

This clone has more than one count but fewer than ten. This chain links TRBV19 with TRBJ1-1; D is unresolved. This CDR3 spans 14 amino acids. V was pared by 5 bases and J by 3 bases, with 13 bases between. Germline CDR1 LNHDA, CDR2 SQIVND (reference sequence). The CDR3 DNA reads TGTGCCAGTAGTCCAACCGGAGGGCACACTGAAGCTTTCTTT. Translating gives CASSPTGGHTEAFF.

This clone has only one observation. The chain couples TRBV7-3 to TRBJ1-1; tentatively, D is TRBD1 (5 bases). Germline assignment: CDR1 SGHTA and CDR2 FQGTGA. V lost 0 bases to trimming and J lost 5 bases, with 10 bases between them. The CDR3 is 14 amino acids. In DNA, the CDR3 is TGTGCCAGCAGCTTAACCCCAGGGTTGACTGAAGCTTTCTTT. Protein product: CASSLTPGLTEAFF. Based on the CDR3 plus reference TRBV7-3 and TRBJ1-1, the full variable domain is GAGVSQTPSNKVTEKGKYVELRCDPISGHTALYWYRQSLGQGPEFLIYFQGTGAADDSGLPNDRFFAVRPEGSVSTLKIQRTERGDSAVYLCASSLTPGLTEAFFGQGTRLTVV.

The chain is built from TRBV4-2 and TRBJ2-3; 9 bases match TRBD2. The CDR3 spans 16 residues. Germline trimming cut 0 bases from V and 4 bases from J; bases unmatched to any gene: 5. The germline CDR1 and CDR2 sequences are LGHNA and YNFKEQ. CDR3: CASSQDRTSASDTQYF. The CDR3 DNA is TGTGCCAGCAGCCAAGATCGGACTAGCGCTTCAGATACGCAGTATTTT.

This chain connects TRBV10-3 to TRBJ1-4; 7 bases fit TRBD1. The CDR3 covers 12 residues. The germline V gene has CDR1 ENHRY and CDR2 SYGVKD. The V segment lost 10 bases and the J segment 8 bases; nucleotides outside the gene matches: 7. CDR3 in DNA: TGTGCCACCACAGGGGCGGGGGAAAAACTGTTTTTT. Its protein is CATTGAGEKLFF.

DNA of the CDR3: TGTGCCTGGTGTGGAGACTATGGCTACACCTTC. Translating it yields CAWCGDYGYTF. The chain couples TRBV30 to TRBJ1-2, with D uncertain. The V gene lost 5 bases and the J gene lost 3 bases, with 7 bases spanning the gap. Per germline, CDR1 GTSNPN and CDR2 SVGIG (reference sequence). The CDR3 contains 11 residues.

The CDR3 reads CASLGGNQPQHF. DNA for the CDR3: TGTGCCAGCTTGGGGGGAAACCAGCCCCAGCATTTT. This chain joins TRBV28 and TRBJ1-5; a weak D match, TRBD1 (5 bases). The V end was cut by 8 bases, the J end by 7 bases, with 12 bases between. Germline V gives CDR1 MDHEN, CDR2 SYDVKM. This CDR3 spans 12 amino acids.

The chain links TRBV11-2 to TRBJ1-2; the D is unclear. Trimming left V 4 bases short and J 4 bases short, with 4 bases between. CDR3 length: 11 residues. Germline V gene sequence: CDR1 SGHAT, CDR2 FQNNGV. CDR3 region: CASSSGYGYTF. CDR3 nucleotides: TGTGCCAGCAGCTCCGGCTATGGCTACACCTTC.

This clone was detected once. V usage is TRBV9 and J usage is TRBJ1-1; maybe TRBD1 (5 bases). V gave up 3 bases and J gave up 2 bases, with 14 bases separating them. Germline values: CDR1 SGDLS, CDR2 YYNGEE. The CDR3 has 15 residues. The CDR3 loop is CASSARTGTNTEAFF. In DNA form, the CDR3 reads TGTGCCAGCAGCGCCCGAACAGGAACCAACACTGAAGCTTTCTTT.

The chain has TRBV6-6 and TRBJ2-1; the match to TRBD2 covers 8 bases. CDR1 is MNHNY and CDR2 is SVGAGI in the germline V gene (reference sequence). This CDR3 comprises 15 residues. The trim removed 7 bases at V and 4 bases at J, leaving 9 bases unmatched. As DNA, the CDR3 is TGTGCCAGCAATCACCCGGGACTAGGGTACAATGAGCAGTTCTTC. Translating gives CASNHPGLGYNEQFF.

The DNA for the CDR3 is TGTGCCATCAGTGTTAGTGACAGGAACCTCTATGGCTACACCTTC. Its protein is CAISVSDRNLYGYTF. The gene calls are TRBV10-3 and TRBJ1-2, with D possibly matching TRBD1 (6 bases). Germline assignment: CDR1 ENHRY and CDR2 SYGVKD. This CDR3 is 15 amino acids long. V was cut by 4 bases and J by 4 bases, with 16 bases left in between.

V is TRBV21-1 and J is TRBJ1-5; the table's D call TRBD1 went unverified against the DNA. TRBV21-1 is a listed pseudogene. The CDR3 has 16 amino acids. CDR3 sequence reads: CASPLLGRVNNQPQHF. In DNA form, the CDR3 reads TGTGCCAGCCCTCTCCTGGGCAGGGTTAATAATCAGCCCCAGCATTTT.

This clone was detected a few times. Written as DNA, the CDR3 is TGTGCCAGGCAAGTCCTTATGGGACTTTCGTATGGCTACACCTTC. This translates into CARQVLMGLSYGYTF. The chain employs TRBV2 and TRBJ1-2, with TRBD1 as a possible D gene (5 bases). The V end lost 9 bases, the J end lost 5 bases, and 22 bases lay between the germline ends. There are 15 residues in the CDR3. The germline gives CDR1 SNHLY, CDR2 FYNNEI.

The gene calls are TRBV30 and TRBJ1-5; the D is unclear. Germline V gene lookup returns CDR1 GTSNPN and CDR2 SVGIG (reference sequence). Deletions cut 0 bases from V and 7 bases from J, with 16 bases between. The CDR3 consists of 15 residues. As DNA, the CDR3 is TGTGCCTGGAGTGTATCGGGGAATCTACAGCAGCCCCAGCATTTT. As protein: CAWSVSGNLQQPQHF. The full variable domain, with the rest looked up from reference TRBV30 and TRBJ1-5, is SQTIHQWPATLVQPVGSPLSLECTVEGTSNPNLYWYRQAAGRGLQLLFYSVGIGQISSEVPQNLSASRPQDRQFILSSKKLLLSDSGFYLCAWSVSGNLQQPQHFGDGTRLSIL.

This chain uses TRBV2 with TRBJ2-7; D is uncertain. Germline CDR1 and CDR2: SNHLY and FYNNEI. The germline V and J ends were trimmed by 4 bases and 3 bases, with 16 bases remaining between them. CDR3 length equals 15 residues. The DNA for the CDR3 is TGTGCCAGCAGTGGGGCCTCCATGGGTTTCTACGAGCAGTACTTC. Protein: CASSGASMGFYEQYF.

This clone was counted a few times. The gene calls are TRBV5-4 and TRBJ2-5, with 10 nucleotides matching TRBD2. The V segment lost 3 bases and the J segment 5 bases; nucleotides outside the gene matches: 13. This CDR3 comprises 17 residues. The germline V gene encodes CDR1 SGHNT and CDR2 YYREEE (reference sequence). The CDR3 sequence is CASSSGGERGGHETQYF. CDR3 DNA: TGTGCCAGCAGCTCCGGGGGGGAGCGGGGGGGCCATGAGACCCAGTACTTC.

This clone was counted once. The chain links TRBV6-1 to TRBJ2-5; the match to TRBD1 covers 9 bases. The germline gives CDR1 MNHNS, CDR2 SASEGT. The CDR3 covers 13 residues. Trimming at V came to 6 bases and at J to 9 bases, leaving 8 bases not matched to a gene. The CDR3 bases are TGTGCCAGCAGGGACAGGGGAATCGAGGCCCAGTACTTC. Translation: CASRDRGIEAQYF.

The chain combines TRBV5-1 with TRBJ2-1, with D perhaps TRBD1 (6 bases). Germline V lookup: CDR1 SGHRS, CDR2 YFSETQ. The germline V and J ends were trimmed by 6 bases and 8 bases, with 18 bases remaining between them. The CDR3 covers 14 residues. DNA for the CDR3: TGCGCCAGCACCGAACCAAACAGGGCTCATGAGCAGTTCTTC. Protein product: CASTEPNRAHEQFF.

This clone was counted between two and nine times. V gene TRBV30 combines with J gene TRBJ2-7, with a possible D match to TRBD1 (5 bases). In germline, CDR1 is GTSNPN, CDR2 SVGIG (reference sequence). V lost 3 bases to trimming and J lost 2 bases, with 8 bases between them. The CDR3 runs to 12 residues. The CDR3, as DNA: TGTGCCTGGAGGGACACCACCTACGAGCAGTACTTC. This codes for CAWRDTTYEQYF.

The J gene is TRBJ2-7, the V gene TRBV27; D is undetermined. V lost 8 bases, J lost 0 bases, and 14 bases lay in between. The germline gives CDR1 MNHEY, CDR2 SMNVEV (reference sequence). The CDR3 is made up of 14 amino acids. DNA of the CDR3: TGTGCCAGCGCTATCAAACCTTTCTCCTACGAGCAGTACTTC. The encoded protein is CASAIKPFSYEQYF.

The chain has TRBV5-4 and TRBJ2-5, with a weak D call TRBD1 (5 bases). The germline V gene encodes CDR1 SGHNT and CDR2 YYREEE (reference sequence). This CDR3 contains 15 residues. Trimming removed 4 bases at V and 9 bases at J, with 22 bases between. CDR3 residues: CASSLERRGQKAQYF. For the CDR3, the DNA is TGTGCCAGCAGCCTAGAACGTAGGGGCCAAAAGGCCCAGTACTTC. Full variable domain (rest looked up from reference TRBV5-4 and TRBJ2-5): ETGVTQSPTHLIKTRGQQVTLRCSSQSGHNTVSWYQQALGQGPQFIFQYYREEENGRGNFPPRFSGLQFPNYSSELNVNALELDDSALYLCASSLERRGQKAQYFGPGTRLLVL.